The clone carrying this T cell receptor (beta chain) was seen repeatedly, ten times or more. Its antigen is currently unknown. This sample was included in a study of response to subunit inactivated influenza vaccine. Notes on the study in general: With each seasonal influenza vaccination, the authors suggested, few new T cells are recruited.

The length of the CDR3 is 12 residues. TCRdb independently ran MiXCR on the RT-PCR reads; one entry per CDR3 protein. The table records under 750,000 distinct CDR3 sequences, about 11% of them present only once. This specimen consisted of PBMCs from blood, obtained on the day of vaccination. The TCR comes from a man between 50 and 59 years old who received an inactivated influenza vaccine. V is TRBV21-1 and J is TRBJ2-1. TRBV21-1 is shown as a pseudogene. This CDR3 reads CASRDFYNEQFF. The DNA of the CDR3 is TGTGCCAGCCGGGACTTCTACAATGAGCAGTTCTTC.